Included here is one T cell receptor (beta chain) sequence, with context. The entry originates in a study of T cell responses to AZD1222 COVID-19 vaccine. The CDR3 spans 14 residues. Per the germline V gene, CDR1 is LGHDT and CDR2 is YNNKEL (reference sequence). Trimming took 3 bases from V and 0 from J, leaving 8 bases between them. Here immunoSEQ multiplex PCR was the method, and the copy in TCRdb shows in-frame clones only, minus some. In the table there are under 200,000 clones, around 95% of which are singletons. The rearrangement uses TRBV3-1 (or the pseudogene TRBV3-2) and TRBJ1-2; D unresolved. This receptor was identified in an adult in good health. Sample: peripheral blood, taken on day 0 of AZD1222 vaccination. This CDR3 reads CASSHRGANYGYTF. CDR3 nucleotides: TGTGCCAGCAGCCACAGAGGAGCTAACTATGGCTACACCTTC.